This TCR beta chain was obtained from a study of regulatory T cells in long-lasting Graves disease. Indicated time point: newly diagnosed GD, antithyroid drugs for less than 3 months. Isolated PBMC RNA provided the starting material for the TCR library. The authors built TCR beta libraries using iRepertoire HTBI primers and Arm-PCR of CDR3 regions. Each CDR3 protein gets one entry after TCRdb re-called the multiplex PCR reads with MiXCR. The table records some 370,000 distinct CDR3 sequences, 12% of them present only once. V was clipped by 4 bases and J by 7 bases; unmatched bases: 6. CDR1 is SGHTS and CDR2 is YDEGEE in the germline V gene. This CDR3 region has 14 residues. This clonotype showed up many times. These data also featured in a second study, about T cells in Graves' hyperthyroidism and ophthalmopathy.

The J gene is TRBJ1-5, the V gene TRBV5-8; TRBD1 matches 9 bases. Here the sequenced sample was peripheral blood mononuclear cells (PBMCs), taken at new diagnosis, from a patient treated with antithyroid drugs. This receptor was taken from a woman aged 18-29 years with Graves disease. The CDR3 reads CASSRTGEWQPQHF. CDR3 bases: TGTGCCAGCAGCCGGACAGGGGAATGGCAGCCCCAGCATTTT.